These 18 T cell receptor beta chains were all obtained from the same sample, sequenced in a study of blood T cell repertoires in COVID-19. Data came from immunoSEQ multiplex PCR; TCRdb stores just in-frame clones and leaves some out. This sample has approximately 330,000 clones, with roughly 85% found just once. Sample: PBMCs or T cells enriched from blood (not recorded which). These receptors all come from a woman aged 40 to 50 with acute COVID-19.

The V gene is TRBV5-6, the J gene TRBJ1-2; D is unclear. The CDR3 covers 14 residues. The V end was cut by 1 base, the J end by 4 bases, with 11 bases between. Germline lookup yields CDR1 SGHDT and CDR2 YYEEEE. The CDR3 nucleotides are TGTGCCAGCAGCTTGTTCTCCGCACTCTATGGCTACACCTTC. Translating gives CASSLFSALYGYTF.

This sequence joins TRBV10-3 and TRBJ2-1; 11 bases fit TRBD2. The junction had 1 base not matched to a gene; V was cut back by 4 bases and J by 5 bases. Germline V gene lookup returns CDR1 ENHRY and CDR2 SYGVKD. The CDR3 has 14 amino acids. The CDR3 loop is CAISGLAGNNEQFF. The CDR3 DNA sequence: TGTGCCATCAGTGGACTAGCGGGGAACAATGAGCAGTTCTTC.

This chain uses TRBV27 with TRBJ2-1, with TRBD2 matching 15 bases. V was pared by 5 bases and J by 5 bases, with 13 bases of the junction left unmatched. The germline V gene has CDR1 MNHEY and CDR2 SMNVEV (reference sequence). This CDR3 spans 19 amino acids. CDR3 protein: CASSGDPGLAGGINNEQFF. DNA of the CDR3: TGTGCCAGCAGTGGGGACCCGGGACTAGCGGGAGGTATAAACAATGAGCAGTTCTTC.

The chain uses TRBV7-2 and TRBJ1-1, with 8 bases aligning to TRBD1. Per germline, CDR1 SGHTA and CDR2 FQGNSA. Unmatched junction bases numbered 15, after V lost 6 bases and J lost 3 bases. The CDR3 is 17 residues long. The CDR3 spells CASSYRQGLSSHTEAFF. CDR3 sequence (DNA): TGTGCCAGCAGTTACCGACAGGGGCTGTCTAGTCACACTGAAGCTTTCTTT.

The chain links TRBV18 to TRBJ2-2, with D possibly being TRBD1 (5 bases). CDR3 length: 15 amino acids. The V gene lost 0 bases and the J gene lost 4 bases, with 9 bases spanning the gap. In germline, CDR1 is KGHSH, CDR2 LQKENI. The DNA of the CDR3 is TGTGCCAGCTCACCACCGGGGCCGCTCACCGGGGAGCTGTTTTTT. Translation gives CASSPPGPLTGELFF.

This chain uses TRBV6-5 with TRBJ2-1, with 8 bases matching TRBD2. Germline-derived CDR1 and CDR2 are MNHEY and SVGAGI. With 4 bases clipped from V and 5 bases from J, the junction kept 10 bases outside the gene matches. The CDR3 contains 16 residues. As DNA, the CDR3 is TGTGCCAGCAGTTCTCGCGGGGGGTTGATGAACAATGAGCAGTTCTTC. It encodes CASSSRGGLMNNEQFF.

This chain uses TRBV4-2 with TRBJ2-1; a possible D gene is TRBD2 (5 bases). With 3 bases removed from V and 10 bases from J, the gap between germline ends came to 19 bases. Per germline, CDR1 LGHNA and CDR2 YNFKEQ. CDR3 length equals 15 residues. CDR3 nucleotides: TGTGCCAGCAGCCATCTAAGCTTGACTAAGATGGAGCAGTTCTTC. Translating gives CASSHLSLTKMEQFF.

The J gene is TRBJ2-3, the V gene TRBV18; the D is unclear. This CDR3 contains 13 residues. Germline CDR1 KGHSH, CDR2 LQKENI. V lost 3 bases and J 5 bases, leaving 9 bases between the germline ends. DNA for the CDR3: TGTGCCAGCTCACCTTTATTAGAAGATACGCAGTATTTT. It yields the protein CASSPLLEDTQYF. Variable domain in full (rest from reference TRBV18 and TRBJ2-3): NAGVMQNPRHLVRRRGQEARLRCSPMKGHSHVYWYRQLPEEGLKFMVYLQKENIIDESGMPKERFSAEFPKEGPSILRIQQVVRGDSAAYFCASSPLLEDTQYFGPGTRLTVL.

The chain recombines TRBV27 with TRBJ1-2; 7 bases are a match to TRBD1. V trimming: 3 bases; J trimming: 6 bases; junction bases outside the gene matches: 4. Germline V gene lookup returns CDR1 MNHEY and CDR2 SMNVEV (reference sequence). CDR3 length: 13 amino acids. CDR3 in DNA: TGTGCCAGCAGTTTTCAGGGACAGAATGGCTACACCTTC. Translation gives CASSFQGQNGYTF.

The chain has TRBV28 and TRBJ2-1; D remains unclear. The V gene's germline CDR1 is MDHEN and CDR2 SYDVKM. V was shortened by 7 bases and J by 6 bases, with 13 bases between the two germline ends. CDR3 size: 13 residues. For the CDR3, the DNA is TGTGCCAGCATCCCCTCGCCTAGCAATGAGCAGTTCTTC. Residues: CASIPSPSNEQFF.

V gene TRBV12-3 or TRBV12-4 combines with J gene TRBJ1-3; D is ambiguous. The CDR3 covers 13 residues. The germline V and J ends were trimmed by 2 bases and 5 bases, with 7 bases remaining between them. The DNA of the CDR3 is TGTGCCAGCAGTTTACTCAGTAGAAACACCATATATTTT. Encoded protein: CASSLLSRNTIYF.

DNA of the CDR3: TGTGCCAGCAGTTACGTGGGCGATCCCCCACGGGGTGAGCAGTTCTTC. Protein product: CASSYVGDPPRGEQFF. This chain uses TRBV6-5 with TRBJ2-1, with D tentatively TRBD2 (5 bases). The CDR3 has 16 amino acids. Germline V CDR1 and CDR2: MNHEY, SVGAGI. Trimming took 2 bases from V and 9 from J, leaving 20 bases between them.

This chain joins TRBV9 and TRBJ1-2; 7 positions agree with TRBD1. This CDR3 contains 15 residues. V lost 4 bases and J lost 4; bases outside the gene matches: 10. Germline loops: CDR1 SGDLS, CDR2 YYNGEE. The CDR3 coding sequence is TGTGCCAGCAGCCGGAATAGGGGACAGACCTATGGCTACACCTTC. Translated: CASSRNRGQTYGYTF.

This chain links TRBV19 with TRBJ1-6; D not certain. Trimming cost V 2 bases and J 8 bases, with 13 bases left between them. CDR1 is LNHDA and CDR2 is SQIVND in the germline V gene (reference sequence). This CDR3 has 15 amino acids. CDR3 residues: CASSINWQEHSPLHF. In DNA, the CDR3 is TGTGCCAGTAGTATAAATTGGCAGGAACATTCACCCCTCCACTTT. The full variable domain, with the rest looked up from reference TRBV19 and TRBJ1-6, is DGGITQSPKYLFRKEGQNVTLSCEQNLNHDAMYWYRQDPGQGLRLIYYSQIVNDFQKGDIAEGYSVSREKKESFPLTVTSAQKNPTAFYLCASSINWQEHSPLHFGNGTRLTVT.

The sample holds one count of this clone. This chain links TRBV5-6 with TRBJ1-2; unclear D gene. This CDR3 contains 13 residues. The germline V and J ends were trimmed by 1 base and 7 bases, with 11 bases remaining between them. The germline CDR1 and CDR2 sequences are SGHDT and YYEEEE. CDR3 region: CASSLLLLAGYTF. DNA of the CDR3: TGTGCCAGCAGCTTGTTGTTATTGGCTGGCTACACCTTC. Variable domain in full (rest from reference TRBV5-6 and TRBJ1-2): DAGVTQSPTHLIKTRGQQVTLRCSPKSGHDTVSWYQQALGQGPQFIFQYYEEEERQRGNFPDRFSGHQFPNYSSELNVNALLLGDSALYLCASSLLLLAGYTFGSGTRLTVV.

The rearrangement links TRBV2 to TRBJ2-7, with D maybe TRBD2 (6 bases). The length of the CDR3 is 13 residues. Trimming pared 6 bases from V and 7 bases from J, leaving 16 bases between. Germline assignment: CDR1 SNHLY and CDR2 FYNNEI. The DNA for the CDR3 is TGTGCCAGCAGCCGGGATCTTGCGGGGGAGCAGTACTTC. Translation: CASSRDLAGEQYF.

This chain links TRBV4-1 with TRBJ2-3; weak D call: TRBD2 (5 bases). The CDR3 loop spans 15 amino acids. In germline, CDR1 is MGHRA, CDR2 YSYEKL. Between the trimmed V and J ends, which lost 0 bases and 6 bases, there was a span of 13 bases. The CDR3 sequence: CASSQEEQLADTQYF. Written as DNA, the CDR3 is TGCGCCAGCAGCCAAGAAGAGCAGCTAGCCGATACGCAGTATTTT.

The chain links TRBV27 to TRBJ1-5; D not resolved. The CDR3 has 15 amino acids. V was cut by 5 bases and J by 0 bases, with 11 bases left in between. Germline V CDR1 and CDR2: MNHEY, SMNVEV (reference sequence). In DNA, the CDR3 is TGTGCCAGCAGTCCCACCGGGATTAGCAATCAGCCCCAGCATTTT. This codes for CASSPTGISNQPQHF.